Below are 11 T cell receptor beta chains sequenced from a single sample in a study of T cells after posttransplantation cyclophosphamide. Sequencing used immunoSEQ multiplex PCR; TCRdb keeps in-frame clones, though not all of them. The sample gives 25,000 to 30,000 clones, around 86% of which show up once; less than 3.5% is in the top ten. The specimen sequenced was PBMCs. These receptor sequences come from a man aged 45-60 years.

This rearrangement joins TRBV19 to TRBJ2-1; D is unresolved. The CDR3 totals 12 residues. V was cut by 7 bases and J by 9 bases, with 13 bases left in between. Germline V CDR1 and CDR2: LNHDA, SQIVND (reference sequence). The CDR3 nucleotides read TGTGCCAGTACCCCCGGTGGTCCTGAGCAGTTCTTC. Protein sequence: CASTPGGPEQFF.

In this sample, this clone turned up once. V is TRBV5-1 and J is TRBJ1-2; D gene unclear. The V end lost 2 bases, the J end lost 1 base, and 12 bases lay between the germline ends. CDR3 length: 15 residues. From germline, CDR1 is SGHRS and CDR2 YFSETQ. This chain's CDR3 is CASSFSPTSNYGYTF. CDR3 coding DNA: TGCGCCAGCAGCTTTTCCCCAACAAGTAACTATGGCTACACCTTC.

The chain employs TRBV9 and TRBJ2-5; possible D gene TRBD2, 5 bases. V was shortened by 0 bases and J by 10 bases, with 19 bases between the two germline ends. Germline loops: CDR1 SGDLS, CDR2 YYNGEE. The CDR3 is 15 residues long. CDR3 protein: CASSVGPEARGGQYF. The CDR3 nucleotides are TGTGCCAGCAGCGTAGGTCCTGAAGCTCGGGGTGGCCAGTACTTC.

The CDR3 nucleotides are TGCGCCAGCAGCCAAGATAGGGGAGGTGGAGCTTTCTTT. It encodes CASSQDRGGGAFF. The J gene is TRBJ1-1, the V gene TRBV4-1, with D perhaps matching TRBD1 (5 bases). Germline CDR1 is MGHRA and CDR2 is YSYEKL. CDR3 size: 13 residues. The V end was cut by 0 bases, the J end by 10 bases, with 12 bases between.

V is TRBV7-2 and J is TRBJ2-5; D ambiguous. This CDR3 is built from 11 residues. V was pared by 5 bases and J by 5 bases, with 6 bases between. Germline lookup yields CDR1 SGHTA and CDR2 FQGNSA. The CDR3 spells CASSIGETQYF. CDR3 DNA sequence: TGTGCCAGCAGCATCGGGGAGACCCAGTACTTC.

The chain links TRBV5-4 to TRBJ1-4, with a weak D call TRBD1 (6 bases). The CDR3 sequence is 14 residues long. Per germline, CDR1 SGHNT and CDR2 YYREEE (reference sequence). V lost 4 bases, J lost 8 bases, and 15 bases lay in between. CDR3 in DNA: TGTGCCAGCAGCCCGACAGGAGGTCAGGAAAAACTGTTTTTT. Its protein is CASSPTGGQEKLFF.

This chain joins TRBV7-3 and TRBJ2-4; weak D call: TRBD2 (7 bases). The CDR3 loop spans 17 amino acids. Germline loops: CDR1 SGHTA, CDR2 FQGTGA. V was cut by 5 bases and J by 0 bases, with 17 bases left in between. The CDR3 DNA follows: TGTGCCAGCAGCGCCGGACTAGGGGGACCAGCCAAAAACATTCAGTACTTC. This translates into CASSAGLGGPAKNIQYF.

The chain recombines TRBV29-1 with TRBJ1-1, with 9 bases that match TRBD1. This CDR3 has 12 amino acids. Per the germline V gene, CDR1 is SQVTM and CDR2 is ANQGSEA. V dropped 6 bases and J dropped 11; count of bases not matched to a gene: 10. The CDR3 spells CSVRDRAIGAFF. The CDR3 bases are TGCAGCGTAAGGGACAGGGCCATCGGGGCTTTCTTT.

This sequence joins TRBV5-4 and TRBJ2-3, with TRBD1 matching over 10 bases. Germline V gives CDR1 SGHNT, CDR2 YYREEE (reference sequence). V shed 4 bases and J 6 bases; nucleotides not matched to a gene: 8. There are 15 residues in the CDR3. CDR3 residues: CASSPGTGEVDTQYF. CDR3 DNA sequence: TGTGCCAGCAGCCCTGGGACAGGGGAGGTGGATACGCAGTATTTT.

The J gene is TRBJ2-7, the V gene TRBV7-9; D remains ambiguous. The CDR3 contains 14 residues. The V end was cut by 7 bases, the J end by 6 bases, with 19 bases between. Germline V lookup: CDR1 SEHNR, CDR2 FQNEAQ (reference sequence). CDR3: CASIPESTLGEQYF. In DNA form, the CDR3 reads TGTGCCAGCATCCCCGAGTCCACCCTTGGCGAGCAGTACTTC. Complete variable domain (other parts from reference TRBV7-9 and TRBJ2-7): DTGVSQNPRHKITKRGQNVTFRCDPISEHNRLYWYRQTLGQGPEFLTYFQNEAQLEKSRLLSDRFSAERPKGSFSTLEIQRTEQGDSAMYLCASIPESTLGEQYFGPGTRLTVT.

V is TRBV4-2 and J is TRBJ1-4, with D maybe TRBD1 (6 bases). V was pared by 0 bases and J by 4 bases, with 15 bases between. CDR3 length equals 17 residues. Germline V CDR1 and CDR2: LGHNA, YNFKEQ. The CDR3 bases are TGTGCCAGCAGCCAAGATGCAGGGGTGGTAAATAATGAAAAACTGTTTTTT. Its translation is CASSQDAGVVNNEKLFF.